The rows below give T cell receptor beta chains drawn from one sample of a study of T cells after yellow fever vaccination. TCRdb re-derived calls from the 5' RACE reads in MiXCR, one entry per CDR3 protein. The repertoire holds 95,000 to 150,000 distinct CDR3 sequences, more than 6.5% seen once, with just under 2.5% in the top ten. The source was CD4+ T cells sorted from PBMCs, collected 9 to 10 days after the first yellow fever vaccination. Source of these receptors: a man between 18 and 29 years old who received the YFV17D yellow fever vaccine. Both conserved end residues are part of each CDR3. A D gene is named only where the DNA matches it firmly. Some rows have no size entry. The others give once, few or many, or a class for an expanded clone.

>TRBD1|TRBV12-3/TRBV12-4|many|TRBJ1-2
CASTLTGRGGYTF
TGTGCCAGCACCCTGACAGGGCGGGGTGGCTACACCTTC
>NA|TRBV7-3|many|TRBJ2-1
CASSPYRTTLYNEQFF
TGTGCCAGCAGCCCTTATCGGACTACCCTCTACAATGAGCAGTTCTTC
>NA|TRBV10-3|many|TRBJ1-2
CAISESEGGYGYTF
TGTGCCATCAGTGAGTCGGAGGGGGGCTATGGCTACACCTTC
>NA|TRBV4-3|NA|TRBJ2-3
CASSQEEGPGDTQYF
TGCGCCAGCAGCCAAGAGGAGGGGCCCGGAGATACGCAGTATTTT
>TRBD2|TRBV9|many|TRBJ2-5
CASTAAGGLEETQYF
TGTGCCAGCACGGCAGCGGGGGGGTTGGAAGAGACCCAGTACTTC
>NA|TRBV7-2|many|TRBJ2-7
CASSLAGRGISYEQYF
TGTGCCAGCAGCTTAGCTGGACGGGGGATCTCCTACGAGCAGTACTTC
>NA|TRBV12-3/TRBV12-4|many|TRBJ2-3
CASSRRQGADTQYF
TGTGCCAGCAGCCGAAGGCAGGGCGCAGATACGCAGTATTTT
>NA|TRBV27|many|TRBJ2-2
CASSPTYNTGELFF
TGTGCCAGCAGTCCTACATACAACACCGGGGAGCTGTTTTTT
>TRBD2|TRBV5-1|many|TRBJ2-1
CASSWTHFTAGNEQFF
TGCGCCAGCAGCTGGACACATTTCACAGCGGGAAATGAGCAGTTCTTC
>TRBD1|TRBV20-1|many|TRBJ1-6
CSALDRGGSPLHF
TGCAGTGCCCTGGACAGGGGCGGTTCACCCCTCCACTTT
>TRBD2|TRBV5-1|NA|TRBJ2-3
CASTFPRGGPDTQYF
TGCGCCAGCACCTTTCCTCGCGGGGGGCCAGATACGCAGTATTTT
>NA|TRBV27|many|TRBJ1-5
CASSPLQGIGQPQHF
TGTGCCAGCTCCCCACTACAGGGTATTGGTCAGCCCCAGCATTTT
>NA|TRBV11-3|few|TRBJ2-5
CASSSSDQETQYF
TGTGCCAGCAGTTCTAGCGACCAAGAGACCCAGTACTTC
>NA|TRBV6-6|many|TRBJ1-1
CASRRQANTEAFF
TGTGCCAGCAGGCGACAAGCGAACACTGAAGCTTTCTTT
>NA|TRBV29-1|many|TRBJ2-4
CSGKSGAKNIQYF
TGCAGCGGGAAGTCCGGGGCCAAAAACATTCAGTACTTC
>TRBD1|TRBV6-2/TRBV6-3|many|TRBJ2-1
CASSNNQRTGPNEQFF
TGTGCCAGCAGCAATAACCAGCGGACAGGTCCCAATGAGCAGTTCTTC
>TRBD2|TRBV7-2|NA|TRBJ2-1
CASSLIAGGASNEQFF
TGTGCCAGCAGCTTGATAGCGGGGGGGGCATCGAATGAGCAGTTCTTC
>NA|TRBV27|many|TRBJ1-1
CASSGRTEAFF
TGTGCCAGCAGTGGGAGGACTGAAGCTTTCTTT
>NA|TRBV6-2/TRBV6-3|many|TRBJ1-5
CASSRDNSNQPQHF
TGTGCCAGCAGTCGGGACAATAGCAATCAGCCCCAGCATTTT
>TRBD1|TRBV18|many|TRBJ2-7
CASTDTGDKEQYF
TGTGCCAGCACTGACACAGGGGATAAGGAGCAGTACTTC
>NA|TRBV20-1|many|TRBJ2-5
CSARGGTSEETQYF
TGCAGTGCCAGGGGTGGGACATCGGAAGAGACCCAGTACTTC
>NA|TRBV13|few|TRBJ1-6
CASSQARGGPLHF
TGTGCCAGCAGCCAAGCCCGGGGGGGGCCCCTCCACTTT
>NA|TRBV11-2|many|TRBJ1-2
CASSDLILGGYTF
TGTGCCAGCAGCGATCTTATTCTAGGCGGCTACACCTTC
>NA|TRBV29-1|many|TRBJ1-1
CSVVAQINTEAFF
TGCAGCGTTGTCGCACAGATTAACACTGAAGCTTTCTTT
>NA|TRBV7-2|many|TRBJ1-1
CASSLLGGAGTNTEAFF
TGTGCCAGCAGCTTATTGGGGGGGGCAGGAACGAACACTGAAGCTTTCTTT
>TRBD2|TRBV4-1|NA|TRBJ2-1
CASSLPGLAGGGEQFF
TGCGCCAGCAGCCTACCGGGACTAGCGGGGGGGGGTGAGCAGTTCTTC
>NA|TRBV23-1|NA|TRBJ2-2
CASSQSRPGEELFF
TGCGCCAGCAGTCAATCGCGCCCCGGCGAGGAGCTGTTTTTT